Sequencing of this T cell receptor (beta chain) was carried out in a study of monozygotic twins with inflammatory bowel disease. The UMIs carried a 6-nucleotide sample barcode, and they were added by template switching. TCRdb reprocessed the 5' RACE reads; each CDR3 protein has one entry and no DNA is given. This sample's table reports 110,000 to 150,000 distinct CDR3 sequences. The length of the CDR3 is 15 residues. CDR1 and CDR2 from the germline V gene are DFQATT and SNEGSKA (reference sequence). The rearrangement links TRBV20-1 to TRBJ1-1. The receptor comes from a human donor with ulcerative colitis or Crohn's disease, or a healthy co-twin of an affected twin (not recorded which). Input material: blood. This CDR3 is CSAFRAGILNTEAFF.